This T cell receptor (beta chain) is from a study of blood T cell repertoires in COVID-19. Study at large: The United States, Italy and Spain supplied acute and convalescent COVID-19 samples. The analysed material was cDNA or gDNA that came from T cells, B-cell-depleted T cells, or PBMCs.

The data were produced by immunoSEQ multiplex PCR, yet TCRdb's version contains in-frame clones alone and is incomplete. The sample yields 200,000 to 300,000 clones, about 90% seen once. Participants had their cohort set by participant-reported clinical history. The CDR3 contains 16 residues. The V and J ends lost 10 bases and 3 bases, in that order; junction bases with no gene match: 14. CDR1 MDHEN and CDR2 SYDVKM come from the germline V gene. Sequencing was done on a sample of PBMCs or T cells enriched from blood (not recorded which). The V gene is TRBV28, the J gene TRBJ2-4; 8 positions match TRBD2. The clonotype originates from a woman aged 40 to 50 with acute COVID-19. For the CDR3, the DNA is TGTGCCACCCGGGTCAGGGCGGGAGGTGTCAAAAACATTCAGTACTTC. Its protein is CATRVRAGGVKNIQYF.